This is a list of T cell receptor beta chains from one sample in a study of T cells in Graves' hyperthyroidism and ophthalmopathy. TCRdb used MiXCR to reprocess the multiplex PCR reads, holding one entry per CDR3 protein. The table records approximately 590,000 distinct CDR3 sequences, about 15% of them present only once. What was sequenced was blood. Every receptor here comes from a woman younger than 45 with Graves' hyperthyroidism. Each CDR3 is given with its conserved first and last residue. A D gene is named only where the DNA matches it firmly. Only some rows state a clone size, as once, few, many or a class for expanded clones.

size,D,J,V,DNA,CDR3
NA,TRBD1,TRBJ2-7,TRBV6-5,TGTGCCAGCAGTTACGACAGGGACGCGTCCTACGAGCAGTACTTC,CASSYDRDASYEQYF
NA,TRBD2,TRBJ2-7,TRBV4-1,TGCGCCAGCAGCCAAGGGGGCGGGAGGTCCTCCTACGAGCAGTACTTC,CASSQGGGRSSYEQYF
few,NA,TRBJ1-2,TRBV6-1,TGTGCCAGCAGTTACGAGCTTAACTATGGCTACACCTTC,CASSYELNYGYTF
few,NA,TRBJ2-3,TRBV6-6,TGTGCCAGCAGTTACTCTTTTACTAGCTATGAAGATACGCAGTATTTT,CASSYSFTSYEDTQYF
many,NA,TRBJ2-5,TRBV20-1,TGCAGTGCTGCAACTGGCTTAGCGTTGATGGGTTTAAATCAAGAGACCCAGTACTTC,CSAATGLALMGLNQETQYF
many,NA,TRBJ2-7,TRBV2,TGTGCCAGCAGACCGGACTCGTCGTACGAGCAGTACTTC,CASRPDSSYEQYF
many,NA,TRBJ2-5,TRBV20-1,TGCAGTGCTACAAGCGGGCGAGAGGGAGAGACCCAGTACTTC,CSATSGREGETQYF
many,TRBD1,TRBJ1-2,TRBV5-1,TGCGCCAGCAGTCACTCCCGGGACAGGGGCATTAGCTATGGCTACACCTTC,CASSHSRDRGISYGYTF
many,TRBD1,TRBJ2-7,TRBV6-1,TGTGCCAGCAGTGAACTCGGACAGGGTAGGTCCTACGAGCAGTACTTC,CASSELGQGRSYEQYF
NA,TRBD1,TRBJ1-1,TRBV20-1,TGCAGTGCTAGGGGGACAGGGGAGTCGGTCACTGAAGCTTTCTTT,CSARGTGESVTEAFF
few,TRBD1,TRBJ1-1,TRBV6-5,TGTGCCAGCAGTTACGGCACCGGGACAGGGGGACCTGAAGCTTTCTTT,CASSYGTGTGGPEAFF
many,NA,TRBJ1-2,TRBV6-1,TGTGCCAGCAGTTCCCCTGGCAGGGGAGGAACGTATGGCTACACCTTC,CASSSPGRGGTYGYTF
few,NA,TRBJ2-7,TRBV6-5,TGTGCCAGCAGTTCCGGTCTTAGGGGAGGCACCTCCTACGAGCAGTACTTC,CASSSGLRGGTSYEQYF